This TCR beta chain was sequenced in a study of blood T cell repertoires in COVID-19. Study-wide background: Italy, Spain and the United States were the sources of the convalescent and acute COVID-19 samples. From T cells, B-cell-depleted T cells, or PBMCs came the material, which was cDNA or gDNA.

Authors' data handling: Amplifying reference gene primers gave estimates of nucleated cell counts. Clones were sequenced by immunoSEQ multiplex PCR, and TCRdb holds only the in-frame ones, with some missing. V, J and clone size derive from that table, while D and trimming were established from the DNA sequence. Of about 480,000 clones in the sample, roughly 89% are singletons; the top ten hold roughly 8%. It was during active infection that Seattle patients were enrolled and then longitudinally followed. In germline, CDR1 is GTSNPN, CDR2 SVGIG (reference sequence). The germline V and J ends were trimmed by 4 bases and 10 bases, with 14 bases remaining between them. The CDR3 has 13 residues.

The clonotype originates from a woman aged 45 to 65 with COVID-19, enrolled during active disease. This chain connects TRBV30 to TRBJ1-6; D is possibly TRBD1 (5 bases). The sample taken for sequencing was peripheral blood. CDR3 residues: CAWNRGQGSPLHF. The CDR3 nucleotides read TGTGCCTGGAACAGAGGCCAGGGATCACCCCTCCACTTT.